This is a list of T cell receptor beta chains from one sample in a study of cytomegalovirus exposure and HLA in healthy donors. TCRdb's table, derived via immunoSEQ multiplex PCR, lists solely in-frame clones and lacks some. The profile shows about 110,000 clones, 70% of them singletons. Sequenced input: PBMCs. The receptors shown here come from a man aged 25 to 45 in good health and CMV-seropositive. Both conserved end residues are part of each CDR3. D genes are given only for firm matches. A row's size may be missing; if present it is once, few, many or a size class.

clone size	D gene	V gene	J gene	CDR3 protein	CDR3 DNA
.	TRBD1	TRBV7-9	TRBJ2-1	CASSSGQVYNEQFF	TGTGCCAGCAGCTCGGGACAGGTCTACAATGAGCAGTTCTTC
.	.	TRBV7-3	TRBJ1-1	CASSLIGGMDTEAFF	TGTGCCAGCAGCTTAATAGGAGGGATGGACACTGAAGCTTTCTTT
.	.	TRBV6-1	TRBJ1-4	CASSEALATNEKLFF	TGTGCCAGCAGTGAAGCCCTTGCAACTAATGAAAAACTGTTTTTT
.	TRBD1	TRBV5-1	TRBJ2-5	CASSLGFRDRVLRQETQYF	TGCGCCAGCAGCTTGGGGTTCCGGGACAGGGTTTTGAGGCAAGAGACCCAGTACTTC
.	.	TRBV5-1	TRBJ1-2	CASSLAAGANYGYTF	TGCGCCAGCAGCTTGGCGGCAGGGGCTAACTATGGCTACACCTTC
.	TRBD2	TRBV9	TRBJ2-3	CASSGTSGGTDTQYF	TGTGCCAGCAGCGGGACTAGCGGGGGTACAGATACGCAGTATTTT
.	.	TRBV7-8	TRBJ2-3	CASSLEDSSDTQYF	TGTGCCAGCAGCTTAGAGGACTCCTCAGATACGCAGTATTTT
.	.	TRBV21-1	TRBJ2-1	CASSKRSCGRAISYNEQFF	TGTGCCAGCAGCAAACGGTCGTGCGGGAGGGCGATCTCCTACAATGAGCAGTTCTTC
.	TRBD1	TRBV5-1	TRBJ1-5	CASSPGTGGDQPQHF	TGCGCCAGCAGCCCAGGGACAGGGGGCGATCAGCCCCAGCATTTT
.	TRBD1	TRBV7-9	TRBJ2-1	CASSWTGDEQFF	TGTGCCAGCAGCTGGACAGGAGATGAGCAGTTCTTC
.	TRBD2	TRBV29-1	TRBJ2-5	CSVDLAGVGETQYF	TGCAGCGTTGACCTAGCGGGAGTTGGGGAGACCCAGTACTTC
.	.	TRBV6-5	TRBJ2-7	CASSDAREQYF	TGTGCCAGCAGCGATGCGAGGGAGCAGTACTTC
few	.	TRBV7-9	TRBJ1-6	CASSSDSGVSPLHF	TGTGCCAGCAGCTCGGACTCAGGGGTTTCACCCCTCCACTTT
.	TRBD2	TRBV9	TRBJ2-1	CASSVVAGDYNEQFF	TGTGCCAGCAGCGTAGTAGCGGGAGACTACAATGAGCAGTTCTTC
few	.	TRBV5-1	TRBJ1-5	CASSLGGDSNQPQHF	TGCGCCAGCAGCTTGGGGGGGGATAGCAATCAGCCCCAGCATTTT
.	.	TRBV4-3	TRBJ1-1	CASSLQGQNTEAFF	TGCGCCAGCAGCCTGCAGGGACAGAACACTGAAGCTTTCTTT
.	TRBD1	TRBV7-2	TRBJ1-1	CASSFERDRSDTEAFF	TGTGCCAGCAGCTTCGAGAGGGACAGATCAGACACTGAAGCTTTCTTT
.	.	TRBV28	TRBJ1-5	CASSPPGAPLFGQPQHF	TGTGCCAGCAGTCCGCCAGGGGCCCCCCTATTCGGTCAGCCCCAGCATTTT
.	TRBD2	TRBV6-6	TRBJ2-1	CASRGVAGGVNEQFF	TGTGCCAGCAGGGGGGTAGCGGGAGGGGTCAATGAGCAGTTCTTC
once	.	TRBV5-1	TRBJ1-5	CASRLVYSNQPQHF	TGCGCCAGCAGATTGGTATATAGCAATCAGCCCCAGCATTTT
.	.	TRBV7-9	TRBJ1-2	CASSSDRTAYHYGYTF	TGTGCCAGCAGCTCCGATCGGACAGCTTACCACTATGGCTACACCTTC
once	.	TRBV5-1	TRBJ2-5	CASSDSEETQYF	TGCGCCAGCAGCGACAGCGAAGAGACCCAGTACTTC
.	.	TRBV5-1	TRBJ1-5	CASSLEGGSQHF	TGCGCCAGCAGCTTGGAAGGGGGATCCCAGCATTTT
few	.	TRBV5-1	TRBJ2-3	CASSSRRTDTQYF	TGCGCCAGCAGCTCGCGCAGGACAGATACGCAGTATTTT
few	TRBD2	TRBV5-4	TRBJ2-3	CASSLKREAMTDTQYF	TGTGCCAGCAGCTTGAAGCGGGAGGCGATGACAGATACGCAGTATTTT
.	.	TRBV6-5	TRBJ2-2	CASSYSDTITGELFF	TGTGCCAGCAGTTACTCAGACACGATCACCGGGGAGCTGTTTTTT
.	TRBD1	TRBV9	TRBJ1-1	CASSVDPFLDRAFEAFF	TGTGCCAGCAGCGTAGACCCCTTTCTGGACAGGGCTTTTGAAGCTTTCTTT
few	.	TRBV5-8	TRBJ1-2	CASSFSHNYGYTF	TGTGCCAGCAGTTTTAGTCACAACTATGGCTACACCTTC
.	.	TRBV10-3	TRBJ2-2	CAISESWGEDTGELFF	TGTGCCATCAGTGAGTCTTGGGGGGAAGACACCGGGGAGCTGTTTTTT
.	.	TRBV2	TRBJ1-3	CASRQEIGNTIYF	TGTGCCAGTAGACAGGAGATTGGAAACACCATATATTTT
few	TRBD1	TRBV5-1	TRBJ2-1	CASSSSGQGIYHEQFF	TGCGCCAGCAGCTCTTCGGGACAGGGTATCTACCATGAGCAGTTCTTC
.	TRBD2	TRBV5-6	TRBJ2-3	CASSGLAGETDTQYF	TGTGCCAGCAGCGGCCTAGCGGGAGAAACAGATACGCAGTATTTT
.	TRBD1	TRBV30	TRBJ2-3	CACSGGRGDTQYF	TGTGCCTGTTCAGGGGGCCGGGGAGATACGCAGTATTTT
.	.	TRBV6-5	TRBJ2-5	CASSYERRETQYF	TGTGCCAGCAGTTATGAACGGAGAGAGACCCAGTACTTC
once	.	TRBV11-1	TRBJ2-1	CASSLERGSEQFF	TGTGCCAGCAGCTTAGAAAGGGGTTCTGAGCAGTTCTTC
.	.	TRBV5-1	TRBJ1-2	CASSLGFRDMGYGYTF	TGCGCCAGCAGCTTGGGTTTCAGGGATATGGGCTATGGCTACACCTTC
.	TRBD2	TRBV7-3	TRBJ2-3	CASSLNSGGTNTQYF	TGTGCCAGCAGCTTAAATAGCGGGGGCACGAATACGCAGTATTTT
.	TRBD2	TRBV9	TRBJ2-3	CASSGRDYTDTQYF	TGTGCCAGCAGCGGCCGGGACTACACAGATACGCAGTATTTT
.	.	TRBV6-1	TRBJ2-2	CASSHTGITGELFF	TGTGCCAGCAGTCACACAGGGATCACCGGGGAGCTGTTTTTT
.	TRBD1	TRBV10-3	TRBJ1-3	CAISDPTGGTGHSGNTIYF	TGTGCCATCAGTGACCCTACCGGCGGGACAGGTCACTCTGGAAACACCATATATTTT